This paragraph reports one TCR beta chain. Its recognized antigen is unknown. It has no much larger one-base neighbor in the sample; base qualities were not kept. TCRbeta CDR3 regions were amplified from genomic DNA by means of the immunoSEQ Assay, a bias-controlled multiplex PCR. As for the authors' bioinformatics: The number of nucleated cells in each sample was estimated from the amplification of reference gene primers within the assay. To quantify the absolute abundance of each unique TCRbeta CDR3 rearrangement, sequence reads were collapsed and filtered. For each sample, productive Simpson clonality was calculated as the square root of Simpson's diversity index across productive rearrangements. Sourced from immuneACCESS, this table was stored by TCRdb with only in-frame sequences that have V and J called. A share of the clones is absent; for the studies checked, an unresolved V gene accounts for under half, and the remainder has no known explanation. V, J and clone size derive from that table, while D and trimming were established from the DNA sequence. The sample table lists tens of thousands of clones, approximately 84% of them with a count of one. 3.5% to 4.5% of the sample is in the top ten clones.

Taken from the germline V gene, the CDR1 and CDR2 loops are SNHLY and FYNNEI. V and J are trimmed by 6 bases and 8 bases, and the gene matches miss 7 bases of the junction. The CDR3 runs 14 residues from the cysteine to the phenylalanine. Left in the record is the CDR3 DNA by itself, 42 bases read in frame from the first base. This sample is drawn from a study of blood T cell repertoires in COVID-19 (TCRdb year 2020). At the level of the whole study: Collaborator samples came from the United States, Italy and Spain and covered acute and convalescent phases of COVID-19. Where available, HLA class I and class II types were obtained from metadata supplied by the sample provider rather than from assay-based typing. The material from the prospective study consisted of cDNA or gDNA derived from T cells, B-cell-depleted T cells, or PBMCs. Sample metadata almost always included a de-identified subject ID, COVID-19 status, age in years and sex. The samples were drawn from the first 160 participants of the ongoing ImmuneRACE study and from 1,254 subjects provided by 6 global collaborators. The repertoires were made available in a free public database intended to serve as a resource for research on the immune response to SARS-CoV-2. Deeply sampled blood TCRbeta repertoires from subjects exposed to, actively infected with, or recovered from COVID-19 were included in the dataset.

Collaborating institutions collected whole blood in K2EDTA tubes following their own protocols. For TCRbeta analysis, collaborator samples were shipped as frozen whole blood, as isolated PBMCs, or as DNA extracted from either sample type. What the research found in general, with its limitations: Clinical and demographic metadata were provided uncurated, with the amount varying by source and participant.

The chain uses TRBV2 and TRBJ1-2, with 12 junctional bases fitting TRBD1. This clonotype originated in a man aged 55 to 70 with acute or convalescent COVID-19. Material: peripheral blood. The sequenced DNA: TGTGCCAGCAGCCCGGGACAGGGGGCAGAGGGCTACACCTTC. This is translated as CASSPGQGAEGYTF.